This T cell receptor (beta chain) was recorded in a study of T cell responses to AZD1222 COVID-19 vaccine. Whole-study findings and limits: Within unmutated variant regions lay the reported targets of nearly half of spike-specific TCRs. White British ancestry dominated among donors, who included more females, and clonal diversity was possibly underestimated.

Concerning this clone: Its specificity is not known.

Assay: immunoSEQ multiplex PCR; the TCRdb copy retains only in-frame clones and omits some. Of 80,000 to 95,000 clones in the sample, about 90% are singletons; the top ten hold around 5%. The sequence derives from an adult in good health. Here the sequenced sample was peripheral blood, taken on day 0 of AZD1222 vaccination.

CDR3 DNA sequence: TGCGCCAGCAGCTTGGAGGCCCAGGGGGCAGGCTATGGCTACACCTTC. It yields the protein CASSLEAQGAGYGYTF. The chain links TRBV5-1 to TRBJ1-2, with 8 bases aligning to TRBD1. Germline V lookup: CDR1 SGHRS, CDR2 YFSETQ. This CDR3 spans 16 amino acids. V lost 0 bases and J lost 4; bases outside the gene matches: 8.